This T cell receptor (beta chain) was recovered during a study of blood T cell repertoires in COVID-19. The CDR3 contains 17 residues. The V and J ends lost 4 bases and 0 bases respectively, with 15 bases between them. Per the germline V gene, CDR1 is MGHRA and CDR2 is YSYEKL. Method: immunoSEQ multiplex PCR; TCRdb's copy keeps in-frame clones and lacks some. The sample comprises about 110,000 clones, 70% to 90% of which are singletons, and under 4% rests with the top ten. Specimen: peripheral blood. This sequence was found in a man in his forties with acute or convalescent COVID-19. This chain uses TRBV4-1 with TRBJ2-2, with D possibly TRBD2 on 6 matching bases. The CDR3 sequence is CASSRASVGSNTGELFF. The CDR3 DNA follows: TGCGCCAGCAGCCGAGCTAGCGTTGGGTCGAACACCGGGGAGCTGTTTTTT.